What follows is one TCR beta chain and its context. Other nucleotide sequences from this sample produce the same CDR3. This record belongs to a study of blood T cell repertoires in COVID-19. Overall study context: Acute and convalescent COVID-19 samples came from the United States, Italy and Spain.

Using immunoSEQ multiplex PCR, the repertoire was profiled, and TCRdb retains in-frame clones only, with some absent. The sample holds more than 200,000 clones, roughly 85% seen once. V was clipped by 2 bases and J by 3 bases, with 5 bases between them. The germline CDR1 and CDR2 sequences are MNHNS and SASEGT. The CDR3 runs to 12 residues. Sequencing input: peripheral blood. The chain has TRBV6-1 and TRBJ2-7; no clear D gene. The receptor was isolated from a man between 18 and 35 years old with active or convalescent COVID-19. The CDR3 DNA reads as TGTGCCAGCAGTGAAAACAGCTACGAGCAGTACTTC. This translates into CASSENSYEQYF.